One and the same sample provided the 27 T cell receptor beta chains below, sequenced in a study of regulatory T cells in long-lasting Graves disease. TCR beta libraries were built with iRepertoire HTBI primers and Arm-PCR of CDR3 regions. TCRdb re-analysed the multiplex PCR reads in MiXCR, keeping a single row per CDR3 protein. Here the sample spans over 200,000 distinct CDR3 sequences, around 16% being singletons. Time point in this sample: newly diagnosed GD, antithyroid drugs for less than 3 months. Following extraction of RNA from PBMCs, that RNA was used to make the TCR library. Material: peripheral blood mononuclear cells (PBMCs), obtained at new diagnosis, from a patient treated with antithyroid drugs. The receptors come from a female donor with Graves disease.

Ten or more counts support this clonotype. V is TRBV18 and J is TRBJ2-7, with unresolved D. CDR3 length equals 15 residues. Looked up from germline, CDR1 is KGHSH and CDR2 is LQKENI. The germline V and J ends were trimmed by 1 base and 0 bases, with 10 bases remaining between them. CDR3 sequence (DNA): TGTGCCAGCTCACCACTAGCTTCGACCTCCTACGAGCAGTACTTC. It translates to CASSPLASTSYEQYF.

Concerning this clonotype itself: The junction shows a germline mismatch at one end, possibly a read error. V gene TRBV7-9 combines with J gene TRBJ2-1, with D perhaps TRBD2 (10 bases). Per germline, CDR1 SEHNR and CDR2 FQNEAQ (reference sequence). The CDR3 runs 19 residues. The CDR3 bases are TGTGCCAGCAGCTTTGGGACAGGGAGACTAGCGGGCCGGTACAGTGAGCAGTTCTTC. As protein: CASSFGTGRLAGRYSEQFF.

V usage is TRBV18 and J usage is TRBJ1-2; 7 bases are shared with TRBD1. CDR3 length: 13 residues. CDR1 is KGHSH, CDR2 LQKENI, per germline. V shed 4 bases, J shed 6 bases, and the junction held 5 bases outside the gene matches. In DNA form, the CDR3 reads TGTGCCAGCTCACATAGACAGGGTGATGGCTACACCTTC. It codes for CASSHRQGDGYTF. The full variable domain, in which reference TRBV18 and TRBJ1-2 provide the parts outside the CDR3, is NAGVMQNPRHLVRRRGQEARLRCSPMKGHSHVYWYRQLPEEGLKFMVYLQKENIIDESGMPKERFSAEFPKEGPSILRIQQVVRGDSAAYFCASSHRQGDGYTFGSGTRLTVV.

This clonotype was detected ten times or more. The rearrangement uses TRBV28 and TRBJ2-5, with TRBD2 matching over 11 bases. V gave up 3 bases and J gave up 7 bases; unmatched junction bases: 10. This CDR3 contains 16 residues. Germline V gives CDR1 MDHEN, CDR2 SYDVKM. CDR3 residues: CASSFQLAGALGTQYF. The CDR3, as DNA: TGTGCCAGCAGTTTTCAACTAGCGGGAGCGTTGGGGACCCAGTACTTC.

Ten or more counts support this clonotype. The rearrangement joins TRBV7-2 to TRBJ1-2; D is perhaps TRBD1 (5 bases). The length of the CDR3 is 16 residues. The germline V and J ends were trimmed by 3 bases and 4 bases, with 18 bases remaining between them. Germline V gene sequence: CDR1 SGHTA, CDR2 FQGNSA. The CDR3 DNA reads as TGTGCCAGCAGCTTGTCTGGGGCGTCAGTTCCCTATGGCTACACCTTC. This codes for CASSLSGASVPYGYTF.

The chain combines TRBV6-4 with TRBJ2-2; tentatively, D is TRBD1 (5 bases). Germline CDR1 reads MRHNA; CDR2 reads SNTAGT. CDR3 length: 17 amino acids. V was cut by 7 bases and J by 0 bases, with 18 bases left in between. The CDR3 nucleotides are TGTGCCAGCACCCCCGCGGCAGGGTGGACGAACACCGGGGAGCTGTTTTTT. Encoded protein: CASTPAAGWTNTGELFF.

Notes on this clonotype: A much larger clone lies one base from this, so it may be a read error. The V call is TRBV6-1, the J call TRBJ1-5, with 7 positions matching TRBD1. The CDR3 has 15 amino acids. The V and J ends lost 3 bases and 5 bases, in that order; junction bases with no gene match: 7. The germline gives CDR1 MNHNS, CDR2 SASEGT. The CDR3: CASSEGQGGYQPQHF. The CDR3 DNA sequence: TGTGCCAGCAGTGAGGGGCAGGGGGGCTATCAGCCCCAGCATTTT.

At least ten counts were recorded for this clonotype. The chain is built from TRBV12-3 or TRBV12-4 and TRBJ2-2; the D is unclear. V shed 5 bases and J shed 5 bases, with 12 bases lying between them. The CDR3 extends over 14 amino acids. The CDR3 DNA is TGTGCCAGCAGTCCCGTGAGGAAAACCGGGGAGCTGTTTTTT. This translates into CASSPVRKTGELFF.

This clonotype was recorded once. This CDR3 is CASSEDGTGGETQYF. The CDR3 DNA sequence: TGTGCCAGCAGTGAAGATGGGACAGGGGGAGAGACCCAGTACTTC. V is TRBV2 and J is TRBJ2-5; TRBD1 matches 11 bases. The CDR3 totals 15 residues. Trimming at V came to 1 base and at J to 4 bases, leaving 2 bases not matched to a gene. Germline V gene lookup returns CDR1 SNHLY and CDR2 FYNNEI.

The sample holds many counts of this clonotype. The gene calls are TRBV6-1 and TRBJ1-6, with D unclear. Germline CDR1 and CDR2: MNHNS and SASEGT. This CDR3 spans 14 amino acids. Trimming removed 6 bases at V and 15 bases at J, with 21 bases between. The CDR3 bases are TGTGCCAGCAGCCATACCCCCGGACGGCTCGTCCTCCACTTT. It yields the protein CASSHTPGRLVLHF.

CDR3 protein: CASILGNQNEKLFF. In DNA form, the CDR3 reads TGTGCCAGCATTCTGGGTAATCAGAATGAAAAACTGTTTTTT. The chain links TRBV5-5 to TRBJ1-4; no clear D gene. The CDR3 is 14 amino acids. The germline V gene encodes CDR1 SGHKS and CDR2 YYEKEE (reference sequence). Between the trimmed V and J ends, which lost 6 bases and 5 bases, there was a span of 14 bases.

CDR3 in DNA: TGCAGCGTTGCAATCGTGGACGAGCAGTACTTC. This sequence encodes CSVAIVDEQYF. The chain links TRBV29-1 to TRBJ2-7; D call uncertain. The CDR3 contains 11 residues. In germline, CDR1 is SQVTM, CDR2 ANQGSEA. V lost 4 bases and J 5 bases, leaving 9 bases between the germline ends.

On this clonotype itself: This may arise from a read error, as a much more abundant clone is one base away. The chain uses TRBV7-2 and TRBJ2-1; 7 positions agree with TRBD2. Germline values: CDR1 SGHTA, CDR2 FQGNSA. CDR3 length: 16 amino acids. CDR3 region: CASSSPRGSSYNKQFF. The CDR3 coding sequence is TGTGCCAGCAGCTCCCCTCGCGGGAGCTCCTACAATAAGCAGTTCTTC.

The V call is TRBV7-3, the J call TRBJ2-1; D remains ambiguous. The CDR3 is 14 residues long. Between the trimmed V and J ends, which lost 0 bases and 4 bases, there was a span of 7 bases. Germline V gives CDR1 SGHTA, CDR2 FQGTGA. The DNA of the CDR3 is TGTGCCAGCAGCTTAACGGGTCGGTACAATGAGCAGTTCTTC. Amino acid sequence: CASSLTGRYNEQFF.

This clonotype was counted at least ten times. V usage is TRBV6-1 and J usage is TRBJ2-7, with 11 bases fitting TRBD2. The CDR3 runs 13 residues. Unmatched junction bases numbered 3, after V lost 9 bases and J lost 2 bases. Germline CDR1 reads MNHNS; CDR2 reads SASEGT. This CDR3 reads CASTSGSPYEQYF. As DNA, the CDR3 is TGTGCCAGTACTAGCGGGAGCCCCTACGAGCAGTACTTC.

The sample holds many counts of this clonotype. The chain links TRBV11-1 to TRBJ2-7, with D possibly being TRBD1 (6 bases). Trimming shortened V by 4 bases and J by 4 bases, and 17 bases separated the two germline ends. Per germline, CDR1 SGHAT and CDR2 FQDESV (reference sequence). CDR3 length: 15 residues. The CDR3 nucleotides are TGTGCCAGCAGCTCCGGACAGTCTTTAGGGTACGAGCAGTACTTC. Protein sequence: CASSSGQSLGYEQYF.

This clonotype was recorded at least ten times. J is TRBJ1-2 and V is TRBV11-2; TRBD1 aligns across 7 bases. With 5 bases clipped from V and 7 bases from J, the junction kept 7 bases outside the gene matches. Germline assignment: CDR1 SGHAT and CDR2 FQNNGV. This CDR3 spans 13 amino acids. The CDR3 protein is CASSPTGERGYTF. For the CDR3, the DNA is TGTGCCAGCAGCCCCACAGGGGAGCGTGGCTACACCTTC.

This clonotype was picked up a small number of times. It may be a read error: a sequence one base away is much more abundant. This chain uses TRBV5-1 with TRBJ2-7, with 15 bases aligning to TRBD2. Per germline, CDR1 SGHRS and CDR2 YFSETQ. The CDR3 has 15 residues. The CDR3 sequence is CASSGLAGGTYELYF. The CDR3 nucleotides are TGCGCCAGCAGCGGACTAGCGGGAGGGACCTACGAGCTGTACTTC.

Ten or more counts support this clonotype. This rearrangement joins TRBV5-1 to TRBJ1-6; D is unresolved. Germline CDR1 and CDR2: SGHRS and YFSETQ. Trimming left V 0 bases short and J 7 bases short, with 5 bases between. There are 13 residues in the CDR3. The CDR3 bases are TGCGCCAGCAGCTTGGATTGGAATTCACCCCTCCACTTT. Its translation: CASSLDWNSPLHF.

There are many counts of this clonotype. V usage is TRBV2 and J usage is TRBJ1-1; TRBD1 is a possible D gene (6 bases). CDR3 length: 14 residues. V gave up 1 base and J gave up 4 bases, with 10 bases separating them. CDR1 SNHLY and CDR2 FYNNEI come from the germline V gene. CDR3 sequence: CASSEGGAGTEAFF. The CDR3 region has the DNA TGTGCCAGCAGTGAAGGGGGGGCTGGCACTGAAGCTTTCTTT.

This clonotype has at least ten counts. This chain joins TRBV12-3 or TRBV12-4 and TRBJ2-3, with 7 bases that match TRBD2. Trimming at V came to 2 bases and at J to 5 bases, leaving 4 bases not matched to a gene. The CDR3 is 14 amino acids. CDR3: CASSLTGRLDTQYF. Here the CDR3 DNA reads TGTGCCAGCAGTTTAACCGGGAGGTTAGATACGCAGTATTTT.

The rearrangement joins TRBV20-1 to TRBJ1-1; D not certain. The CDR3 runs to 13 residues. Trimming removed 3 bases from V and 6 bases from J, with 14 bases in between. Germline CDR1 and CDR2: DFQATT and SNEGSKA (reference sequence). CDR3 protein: CSARQPSFAEAFF. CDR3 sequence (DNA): TGCAGTGCTAGGCAGCCCTCCTTCGCTGAAGCTTTCTTT.

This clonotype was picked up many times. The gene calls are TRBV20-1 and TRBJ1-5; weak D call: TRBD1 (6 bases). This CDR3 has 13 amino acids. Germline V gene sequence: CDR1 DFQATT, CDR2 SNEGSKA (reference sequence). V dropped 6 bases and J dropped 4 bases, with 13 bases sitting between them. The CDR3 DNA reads TGCAGTGCCGCCGGGACAAATAATCAGCCCCAGCATTTT. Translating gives CSAAGTNNQPQHF.

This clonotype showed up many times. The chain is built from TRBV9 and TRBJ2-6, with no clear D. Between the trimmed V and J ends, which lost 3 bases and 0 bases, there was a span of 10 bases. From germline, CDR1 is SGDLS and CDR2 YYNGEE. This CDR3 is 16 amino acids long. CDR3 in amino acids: CASSAPTHSGANVLTF. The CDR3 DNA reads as TGTGCCAGCAGCGCCCCTACCCACTCTGGGGCCAACGTCCTGACTTTC.

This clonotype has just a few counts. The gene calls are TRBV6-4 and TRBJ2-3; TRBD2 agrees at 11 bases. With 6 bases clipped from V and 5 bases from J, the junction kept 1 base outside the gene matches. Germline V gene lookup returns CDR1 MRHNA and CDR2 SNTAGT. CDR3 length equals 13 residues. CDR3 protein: CASRGTSGDTQYF. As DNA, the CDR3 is TGTGCCAGCAGAGGGACTAGCGGAGATACGCAGTATTTT.

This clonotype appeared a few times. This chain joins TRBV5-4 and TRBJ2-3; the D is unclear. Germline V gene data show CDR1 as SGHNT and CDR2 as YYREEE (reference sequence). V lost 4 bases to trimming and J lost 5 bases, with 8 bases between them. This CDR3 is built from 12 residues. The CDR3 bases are TGTGCCAGCAGCGCAGTGGGAGATACGCAGTATTTT. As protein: CASSAVGDTQYF. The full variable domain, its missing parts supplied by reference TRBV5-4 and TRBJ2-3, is ETGVTQSPTHLIKTRGQQVTLRCSSQSGHNTVSWYQQALGQGPQFIFQYYREEENGRGNFPPRFSGLQFPNYSSELNVNALELDDSALYLCASSAVGDTQYFGPGTRLTVL.

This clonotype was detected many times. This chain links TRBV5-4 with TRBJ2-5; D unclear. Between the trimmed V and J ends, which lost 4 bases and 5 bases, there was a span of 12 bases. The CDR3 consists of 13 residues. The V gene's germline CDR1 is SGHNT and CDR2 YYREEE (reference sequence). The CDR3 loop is CASSPLASETQYF. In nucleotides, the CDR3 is TGTGCCAGCAGCCCCCTCGCGTCGGAGACCCAGTACTTC.